The present T cell receptor (beta chain) was sequenced within a study of T cells in Graves' hyperthyroidism and ophthalmopathy (dated by TCRdb to between 2017 and 2020). Background on the whole study: Peripheral blood was collected at initial diagnosis, before any treatment. To identify distinguishing TCR V-J signatures, a discovery cohort of around 100 patients was used, comprising 43 with Graves' ophthalmopathy and approximately 58 with stable Graves' hyperthyroidism. Prospective prediction of ophthalmopathy was tested in an independent validation cohort of fewer than 20 hyperthyroidism patients and some 17 patients who later progressed to ophthalmopathy. For training and testing, the 100 or so patients in the discovery cohort were randomly divided in a 7:3 ratio. Thyroid tissue and blood T-cell repertoires from several Graves' hyperthyroidism patients were also compared in the study. After sampling, hyperthyroidism patients received methimazole starting at 30 mg daily, and ophthalmopathy patients received high-dose intravenous methylprednisolone. The paper describes TCR Vbeta CDR3 sequencing of some 130 peripheral blood samples, made up of approximately 40 ophthalmopathy patients, 70 to 75 hyperthyroidism patients and some 17 progressor patients.

A word on this clonotype: This clone's antigen is unknown. No base quality values were provided; no much bigger clone lies one nucleotide off.

The TCR beta CDR3 regions were amplified from the RNA transcripts. The TCR CDR3 was subjected to a first round of RT-PCR using the HTBI primer set and the Qiagen OneStep RT-PCR kit. Libraries were constructed in a second round of multiplex PCR, after which size selection and purification were performed. Libraries were sequenced paired-end with 100 bp reads on an Illumina HiSeq2000. On the authors' methods: SOAPnuke was used to process the raw data, with reads discarded if the reads contained adapters or uncalled bases, had a mean Phred below 15, or lacked an exact constant-primer or identifier match. High-quality paired reads were merged using COPE v1.2.5, and each unique nucleotide sequence was defined as a clonotype. Clonotypes were aligned to IMGT TRBV, TRBD and TRBJ reference segments using MiTCR v1.1. Only V-J combinations with frequency above 0.0001, covering 99% to 99.2% of repertoires, were analysed. A TCS score was defined as the ratio between F50 (clonal expansion) and ExV (chaos), using BLOSUM62-based TCRdist between CDR3 peptides within each V-J. Welch's t-statistics and random forest reduced 514 V-J features to roughly 13, which were used in a naive Bayes classifier (R e1071). The raw public data were reprocessed by TCRdb itself: fastp quality trimming at Q25, MiXCR clonotype calling, in-frame beta chains only. Records with the same CDR3 protein are collapsed into one entry carrying the most frequent genes and DNA. The V and J calls shown here were made by TCRdb, not taken from the authors' results. A total of some 550,000 distinct CDR3 sequences appear in this sample, roughly 20% of them only once. Approximately 26% of the sample comes from the top ten.

Including the terminal cysteine and phenylalanine, the CDR3 comprises 14 residues. CDR3 DNA is the only sequence kept; it has 42 bases, read in frame from the first base. Trimming takes 2 bases from V and 8 bases from J, and the germline ends sit 15 bases apart. The germline V gene gives CDR1 as SGHAT and CDR2 as FQNNGV. Stable Graves' hyperthyroidism was defined as no progression to ophthalmopathy during 18 months of follow-up. The hyperthyroidism patients were between 18 and 65 years old and newly diagnosed, with a disease duration of less than 2 months. Patients with uncontrolled infections, other autoimmune diseases, pregnancy or lactation were excluded. Diagnoses were based on clinical symptoms, serum thyroxine and TRAb, thyroid ultrasound and orbital computed tomography. PBMCs were separated from roughly 9.3 ml of fresh peripheral blood using Ficoll-Paque density gradient centrifugation. Trizol reagent was used to extract total RNA, and RNA quality was then checked on an Agilent 2100 Bioanalyzer.

The paper as a whole reports these results and caveats: Ophthalmopathy was separated from stable hyperthyroidism by a 13 V-J signature model, with around 90% sensitivity and 81% to 82% specificity obtained in cross-validation and 80%/75% obtained in testing. Most expanded thyroid clonotypes (frequency above 0.001) were also detected in blood, a finding suggesting that blood repertoires may reflect thyroid immune responses. Sample size was not statistically predetermined, and blinding of investigators to group allocation was not performed. In validation, the model predicted progression to ophthalmopathy a median of about 6.8 months before onset, with around 70% sensitivity and roughly 72% specificity.

The chain is assembled from TRBV11-2 and TRBJ1-1; no D gene is confidently identified. This TCR derives from a man aged 18 to 29 with Graves' hyperthyroidism. The sequencing input was blood. The CDR3 region: CASSLPPTRPEAFF. The DNA reads TGTGCCAGCAGCTTACCCCCCACTAGACCGGAAGCTTTCTTT.